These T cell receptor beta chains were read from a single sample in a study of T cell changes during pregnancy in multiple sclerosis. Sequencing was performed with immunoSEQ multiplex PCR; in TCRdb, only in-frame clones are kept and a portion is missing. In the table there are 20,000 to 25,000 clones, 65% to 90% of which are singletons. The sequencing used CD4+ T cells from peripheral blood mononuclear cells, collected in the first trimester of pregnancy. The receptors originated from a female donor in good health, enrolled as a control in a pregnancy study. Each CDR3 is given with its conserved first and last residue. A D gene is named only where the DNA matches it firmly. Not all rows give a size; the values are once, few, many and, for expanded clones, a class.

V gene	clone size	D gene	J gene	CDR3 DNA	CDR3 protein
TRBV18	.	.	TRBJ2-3	TGTGCCAGCTCACCATCCGCAGATACGCAGTATTTT	CASSPSADTQYF
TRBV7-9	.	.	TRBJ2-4	TGTGCCAGCAGCTTAGTCGGCCGGGGAGACATTCAGTACTTC	CASSLVGRGDIQYF
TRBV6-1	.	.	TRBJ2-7	TGTGCCAGCAGTGTTTCCCGGAGGGACTACGAGCAGTACTTC	CASSVSRRDYEQYF
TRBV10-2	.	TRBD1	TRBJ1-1	TGCGCCAGCAGAGCGACAGGGGCCTCGATAGGGACTGAAGCTTTCTTT	CASRATGASIGTEAFF
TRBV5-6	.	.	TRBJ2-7	TGTGCCAGCAGCCTGGAGGGACAGTACTACGAGCAGTACTTC	CASSLEGQYYEQYF
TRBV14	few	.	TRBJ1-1	TGTGCCAGCAGCCAAGATCCCGGGGGGCGGACTGAAGCTTTCTTT	CASSQDPGGRTEAFF
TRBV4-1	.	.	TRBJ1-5	TGCGCCAGCAGCCACGACCCCGGGAGTCAGCCCCAGCATTTT	CASSHDPGSQPQHF
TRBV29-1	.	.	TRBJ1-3	TGCAGCGTTGAAGATTTAACAGAAACTGGAAACACCATATATTTT	CSVEDLTETGNTIYF
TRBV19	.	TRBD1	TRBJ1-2	TGTGCCAGTAGTATTGCGGGACAGGGGTCGAATGGCTACACCTTC	CASSIAGQGSNGYTF
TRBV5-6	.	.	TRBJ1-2	TGTGCCAGCAGCTTGGGGCCCGGGTTTCTCTATGGCTACACCTTC	CASSLGPGFLYGYTF
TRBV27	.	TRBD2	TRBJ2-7	TGTGCCAGCAGCCTCGGGACTAGCGGGACAGGAGAGCAGTACTTC	CASSLGTSGTGEQYF
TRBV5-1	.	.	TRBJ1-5	TGCGCCAGCAGCCCGGGTTCAGGGAGCAATCAGCCCCAGCATTTT	CASSPGSGSNQPQHF
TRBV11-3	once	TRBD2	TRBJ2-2	TGTGCCAGCAGCCCAAGGGGTCGCGGGACTAGCGGGAAGACCGGGGAGCTGTTTTTT	CASSPRGRGTSGKTGELFF
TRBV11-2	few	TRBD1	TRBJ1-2	TGTGCCAGCAGCTTAACAGGGGAAGGGGACTATGGCTACACCTTC	CASSLTGEGDYGYTF
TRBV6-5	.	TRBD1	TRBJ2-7	TGTGCCAGCAGCTCCCGGGACAGGGGTTCCTACGAGCAGTACTTC	CASSSRDRGSYEQYF
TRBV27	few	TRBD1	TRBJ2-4	TGTGCCAGCAGGGGGGACAGGGTTGCCAAAAACATTCAGTACTTC	CASRGDRVAKNIQYF
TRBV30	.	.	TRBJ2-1	TGTGCCTGGAACCGGGAGAACCACAATGAGCAGTTCTTC	CAWNRENHNEQFF
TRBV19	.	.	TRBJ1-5	TGTGCCAGTAGTATCGGCGGAAATAGCAATCAGCCCCAGCATTTT	CASSIGGNSNQPQHF
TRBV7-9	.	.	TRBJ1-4	TGTGCCAGCAGCTCGGTAGGGGCTAATGAAAAACTGTTTTTT	CASSSVGANEKLFF
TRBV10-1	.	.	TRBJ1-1	TGCGCCAGCAGAGCGGGGGCCACTGAAGCTTTCTTT	CASRAGATEAFF
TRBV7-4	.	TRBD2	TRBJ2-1	TGTGCCAGCAGCTTACCCCGGAATTCGGCGGGGGGGTTGGTTCGACAGTTCTTC	CASSLPRNSAGGLVRQFF
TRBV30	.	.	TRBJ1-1	TGTGCCTGGAGTGTAGGCCGCGGGAACACTGAAGCTTTCTTT	CAWSVGRGNTEAFF
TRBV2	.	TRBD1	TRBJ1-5	TGTGCCAGCAGTGAGCAGGGGGCGCGTAATCAGCCCCAGCATTTT	CASSEQGARNQPQHF
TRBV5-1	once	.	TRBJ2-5	TGCGCCAGCAGCTTCGAACTGGGGGCCTTGCAAGAGACCCAGTACTTC	CASSFELGALQETQYF
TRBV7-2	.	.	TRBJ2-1	TGTGCCAGCAGCTTAGCACAAGCCGGAGCTAGTTCCTACAATGAGCAGTTCTTC	CASSLAQAGASSYNEQFF
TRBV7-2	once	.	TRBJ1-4	TGTGCCAGCAGCCGCAGTACTAATGAAAAACTGTTTTTT	CASSRSTNEKLFF
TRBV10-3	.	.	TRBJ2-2	TGTGCCATCAGTGCGTCTACCCCGGGACTCCACACCGGGGAGCTGTTTTTT	CAISASTPGLHTGELFF
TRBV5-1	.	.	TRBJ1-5	TGCGCCAGCAGGACAGAGGGAGGGCCCCAGCATTTT	CASRTEGGPQHF
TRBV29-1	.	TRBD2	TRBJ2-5	TGCAGCGCGGCTGGACTAGCGTTACAAGAGACCCAGTACTTC	CSAAGLALQETQYF
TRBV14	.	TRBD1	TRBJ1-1	TGTGCCAGCAGCCAAGGAGGGGACAGGGGAGCTTTCTTT	CASSQGGDRGAFF
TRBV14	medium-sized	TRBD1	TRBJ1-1	TGTGCCAGCAGCCCTACCGACAGGGGAAGAACTGAAGCTTTCTTT	CASSPTDRGRTEAFF
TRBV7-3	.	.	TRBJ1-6	TGTGCCAGCAGCTTGCAGGGTTATAATTCACCCCTCCACTTT	CASSLQGYNSPLHF
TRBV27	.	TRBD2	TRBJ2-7	TGTGCCAGCAGTTCCCCTAGCGGGCTCTACGAGCAGTACTTC	CASSSPSGLYEQYF
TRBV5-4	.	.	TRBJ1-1	TGTGCCAGCAGGTCTTCGACAGTATCCCACACTGAAGCTTTCTTT	CASRSSTVSHTEAFF
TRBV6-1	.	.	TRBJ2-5	TGTGCCAGCAGTGCTATCCCCCGCGAGACCCAGTACTTC	CASSAIPRETQYF
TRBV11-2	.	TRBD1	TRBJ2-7	TGTGCCAGCAGCTTAGGGACAGGGGTTGACGAGCAGTACTTC	CASSLGTGVDEQYF
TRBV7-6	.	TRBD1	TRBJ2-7	TGTGCCAGCAGCTTAGCGGTTTGGAGGGACAGGGGCTCCTACGAGCAGTACTTC	CASSLAVWRDRGSYEQYF
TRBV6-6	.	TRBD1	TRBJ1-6	TGTGCCAGCAGCAGGGACAGGACGAATTCACCCCTCCACTTT	CASSRDRTNSPLHF
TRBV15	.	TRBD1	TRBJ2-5	TGTGCCACCAGCAGAGTTTGGGACAGGCAAGAGACCCAGTACTTC	CATSRVWDRQETQYF
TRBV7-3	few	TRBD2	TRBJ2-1	TGTGCCAGCAGCCCCCCGGGACTAGCGGGGGGTGGCAATGAGCAGTTCTTC	CASSPPGLAGGGNEQFF
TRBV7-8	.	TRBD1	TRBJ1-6	TGTGCCAGCAGCTTAGCGTCCCTCTCCGGGACAGGGAATTCACCCCTCCACTTT	CASSLASLSGTGNSPLHF
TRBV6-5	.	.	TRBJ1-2	TGTGCCAGCGGTGACAGGCTTAGGGATGGCTACACCTTC	CASGDRLRDGYTF
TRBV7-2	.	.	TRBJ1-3	TGTGCCAGCAGCTTACAGACTGGAAACACCATATATTTT	CASSLQTGNTIYF
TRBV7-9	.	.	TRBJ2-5	TGTGCCAGCAGCTTAGCCCCCAGGGTCGCAGGGGTGAGGGAGACCCAGTACTTC	CASSLAPRVAGVRETQYF
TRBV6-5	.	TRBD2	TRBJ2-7	TGTGCCAGCAGTTACGCGGGAGGGGCCGCCAACTACGAGCAGTACTTC	CASSYAGGAANYEQYF
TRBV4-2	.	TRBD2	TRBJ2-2	TGTGCCAGCAGCCACAAACCAGCGGGGGCCCAGAACACCGGGGAGCTGTTTTTT	CASSHKPAGAQNTGELFF
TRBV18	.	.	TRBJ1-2	TGTGCCAGCTCACCCACTGAGGGAGATGGCTACACCTTC	CASSPTEGDGYTF
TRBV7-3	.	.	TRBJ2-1	TGTGCCAGCAGCTTACCGGGACTTAACAATGAGCAGTTCTTC	CASSLPGLNNEQFF
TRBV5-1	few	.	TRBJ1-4	TGCGCCAGCAGCTCAATCGGGACTACAACTAATGAAAAACTGTTTTTT	CASSSIGTTTNEKLFF
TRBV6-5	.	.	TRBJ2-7	TGTGCCAGCAGTTACCGTCAGTCCCTGGAGCAGTACTTC	CASSYRQSLEQYF
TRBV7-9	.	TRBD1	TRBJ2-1	TGTGCCAGCAGCCCCGCGGGACAGGGGCATGAGCAGTTCTTC	CASSPAGQGHEQFF
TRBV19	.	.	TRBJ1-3	TGTGCCAGTAGTATGGCGGGACTCTCTGGAAACACCATATATTTT	CASSMAGLSGNTIYF
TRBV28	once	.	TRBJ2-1	TGTGCCAGCAGTTTCATGGCTAGTCGCAATGAGCAGTTCTTC	CASSFMASRNEQFF
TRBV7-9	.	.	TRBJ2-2	TGTGCCAGCAGGCCCCCCTCGCCCGGGTCCGGGGAGCTGTTTTTT	CASRPPSPGSGELFF
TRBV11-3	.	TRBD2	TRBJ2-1	TGTGCCAGCAGCTTAGATAGACTAGCGGGACGAGACAATGAGCAGTTCTTC	CASSLDRLAGRDNEQFF